This T cell receptor (beta chain) was retrieved from a study of control samples from healthy donors and cancer patients. TCRdb's copy holds only in-frame clones and misses some; the assay was immunoSEQ multiplex PCR. The sample shows more than 95,000 clones, 75% to 90% of them seen only once. For this clone: Different DNA sequences within this sample yield the same CDR3.

The CDR3 has 15 residues. Per germline, CDR1 SGHRS and CDR2 YFSETQ. Trimming shortened V by 2 bases and J by 0 bases, and 8 bases separated the two germline ends. The rearrangement links TRBV5-1 to TRBJ2-2; D possibly uses TRBD1 or TRBD2 (5 bases each). Sequencing was performed on PBMCs. The sequence was obtained from a man aged 55 to 69 with lung cancer. This chain's CDR3 is CASSFGGPNTGELFF. DNA for the CDR3: TGCGCCAGCAGCTTTGGGGGACCGAACACCGGGGAGCTGTTTTTT.